This T cell receptor (beta chain) derives from a study of shared clonotypes between healthy human individuals. This table comes from immunoSEQ multiplex PCR, and its TCRdb copy is limited to in-frame clones, with some not included. The sample shows about 580,000 clones, 98% of them seen only once. This CDR3 contains 14 residues. Germline assignment: CDR1 LNHNV and CDR2 YYDKDF (reference sequence). Between the trimmed V and J ends, which lost 0 bases and 4 bases, there was a span of 8 bases. Naive CD8 cells, CD45RO-negative and positively selected for CCR7, excluded terminally differentiated effector memory CD45RA+ cells.

The genes are TRBV15 and TRBJ2-3, with a possible D match to TRBD2 (5 bases). Sequencing was performed on naive CD8+ T cells sorted from blood. The sequence came from a man younger than 40 in good health. The CDR3 reads CATSRDASPDTQYF. Here the CDR3 DNA reads TGTGCCACCAGCAGAGATGCTAGCCCAGATACGCAGTATTTT.